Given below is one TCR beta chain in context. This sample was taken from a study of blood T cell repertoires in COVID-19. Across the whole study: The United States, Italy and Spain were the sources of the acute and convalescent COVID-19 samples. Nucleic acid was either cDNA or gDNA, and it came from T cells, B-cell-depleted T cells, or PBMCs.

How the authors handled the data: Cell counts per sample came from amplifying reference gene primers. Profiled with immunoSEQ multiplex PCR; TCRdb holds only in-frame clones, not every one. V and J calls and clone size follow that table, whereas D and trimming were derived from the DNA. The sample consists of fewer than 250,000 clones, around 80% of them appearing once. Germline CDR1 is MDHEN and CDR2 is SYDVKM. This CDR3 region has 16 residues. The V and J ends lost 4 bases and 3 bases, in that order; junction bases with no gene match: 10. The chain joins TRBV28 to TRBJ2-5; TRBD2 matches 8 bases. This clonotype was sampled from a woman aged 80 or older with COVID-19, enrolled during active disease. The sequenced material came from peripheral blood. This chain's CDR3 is CASSWASAGVEETQYF. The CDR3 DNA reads TGTGCCAGCAGTTGGGCGTCAGCGGGGGTCGAAGAGACCCAGTACTTC.